This TCR beta chain was recorded in a study of shared clonotypes between healthy human individuals. TCRdb's table, derived via immunoSEQ multiplex PCR, lists solely in-frame clones and lacks some. The table has 2 million to 3 million clones, 80% to 95% seen once. Both subsets, CD45RA+ naive and CD45RA-negative memory, were split from the CD4+ cells. The table lists this clone with a count of one. Its target is unknown. Broader study findings: Non-shared clonotypes displayed generation probabilities falling below those of clonotypes present in all four donors.

This TCR came from a man aged 18 to 29 in good health. Some clones in this sample may be carry-over from other donors' samples. The sample taken for sequencing was naive CD4+ T cells from PBMCs. Subset noted: CD45RA+ positively selected.

CDR3 amino acids: CAISAPGTPGYEQYF. For the CDR3, the DNA is TGTGCCATCAGTGCCCCCGGGACACCGGGCTACGAGCAGTACTTC. The chain recombines TRBV10-3 with TRBJ2-7; the D gene is possibly TRBD1 (6 bases). This CDR3 contains 15 residues. Germline V gene lookup returns CDR1 ENHRY and CDR2 SYGVKD. The V and J ends lost 4 bases and 3 bases respectively, with 16 bases between them.